This T cell receptor (beta chain) was retrieved from a study of CD8 T cells in Susac syndrome. Findings of the study overall: That the number of individuals in its TCR sequencing and HLA analysis was relatively small was acknowledged by the study.

Peripheral blood CD8+ and CD4+ T cells were profiled by TCR beta sequencing. TEMRA cells were FACS-enriched and CD8+ and CD4+ T cells negatively isolated. With random hexamers, about 0.45 to 1 ug RNA was reverse transcribed. Amplification of TCR beta CDR3 spanned 54 Vbeta and 13 Jbeta via immunoSEQ multiplex PCR. TCRdb processed the immunoSEQ multiplex PCR reads anew with MiXCR; each CDR3 protein has one entry. This sample yields 300,000 to 350,000 distinct CDR3 sequences, of which about 90% are seen a single time; approximately 0.065% belongs to the top ten. Comment on this clonotype: Its antigen is still unknown.

The V end lost 1 base, the J end lost 11 bases, and 11 bases lay between the germline ends. This CDR3 has 12 amino acids. This sequence joins TRBV12-3 or TRBV12-4 and TRBJ1-1, with a possible D match to TRBD1 (5 bases). The sequence derives from a human donor with multiple sclerosis. The specimen was CD4+ T cells from PBMCs. CDR3 in amino acids: CASSLVGAAAFF. In DNA, the CDR3 is TGTGCCAGCAGTTTAGTCGGGGCGGCGGCTTTCTTT.